Listed here are 28 T cell receptor beta chains from one sample, sequenced in a study of beta chain features in type 1 diabetes. Reverse transcription of all isolated RNA meant that expressed TCRB transcripts were sequenced. Data came from immunoSEQ multiplex PCR; TCRdb stores just in-frame clones and leaves some out. The data hold under 300,000 clones, with around 24% observed a single time. Study outcomes and limitations: Type 1 diabetes patients showed a moderate but significant shortening of TCRB CDR3s in all four CD4+ subsets.

The antigens for these receptors are not known. The specimen sequenced was naive CD4+ T cells from blood. These receptors all come from a woman aged 25 to 39 with type 1 diabetes.

In this sample, this clone turned up a few times. V is TRBV20-1 and J is TRBJ1-2; D may be TRBD1 (6 bases). Trimming removed 2 bases from V and 8 bases from J, with 9 bases in between. The CDR3 has 11 residues. Germline loops: CDR1 DFQATT, CDR2 SNEGSKA (reference sequence). The CDR3 nucleotides read TGCAGTGCTAGACCAGGGGACGGCTACACCTTC. This sequence encodes CSARPGDGYTF.

This clone was observed a handful of times. V gene TRBV4-1 combines with J gene TRBJ1-2; D remains ambiguous. The V end lost 4 bases, the J end lost 4 bases, and 13 bases lay between the germline ends. CDR1 and CDR2 (germline): MGHRA, YSYEKL. The CDR3 loop spans 14 amino acids. In DNA, the CDR3 is TGCGCCAGCAGCCCCACCGAGGGTTCCTATGGCTACACCTTC. Protein sequence: CASSPTEGSYGYTF.

This clone appeared a few times. This chain connects TRBV18 to TRBJ2-6; D is ambiguous. V lost 6 bases and J 4 bases, leaving 7 bases between the germline ends. The germline gives CDR1 KGHSH, CDR2 LQKENI. The CDR3 contains 13 residues. The CDR3 region is CASSPSGANVLTF. The CDR3 nucleotides are TGTGCCAGCTCCCCTTCCGGGGCCAACGTCCTGACTTTC.

This clone was seen only a few times. The genes are TRBV15 and TRBJ2-7; maybe TRBD1 (6 bases). From germline, CDR1 is LNHNV and CDR2 YYDKDF (reference sequence). V lost 6 bases, J lost 7 bases, and 19 bases lay in between. The CDR3 contains 14 residues. CDR3 DNA: TGTGCCACCAGTCCAACCATGACAGGAGGAGAGCAGTACTTC. This encodes CATSPTMTGGEQYF. Supplemented by reference TRBV15 and TRBJ2-7, the full variable domain reads DAMVIQNPRYQVTQFGKPVTLSCSQTLNHNVMYWYQQKSSQAPKLLFHYYDKDFNNEADTPDNFQSRRPNTSFCFLDIRSPGLGDTAMYLCATSPTMTGGEQYFGPGTRLTVT.

This clone has a handful of counts. The chain joins TRBV30 to TRBJ2-7, with 7 nucleotides matching TRBD1. CDR1 and CDR2 (germline): GTSNPN, SVGIG (reference sequence). V gave up 4 bases and J gave up 6 bases; unmatched junction bases: 6. The CDR3 has 12 amino acids. The CDR3 protein is CAWNGQVGEQYF. The CDR3 DNA is TGTGCCTGGAACGGACAGGTGGGCGAGCAGTACTTC.

In the case of this clone: The sample contains more than one DNA sequence encoding this CDR3. This chain connects TRBV2 to TRBJ2-1; TRBD2 might be the D (6 bases). There are 13 residues in the CDR3. The V and J ends lost 6 bases and 4 bases respectively, with 10 bases between them. Germline lookup yields CDR1 SNHLY and CDR2 FYNNEI. The CDR3 sequence is CASSVGTYNEQFF. The CDR3, as DNA: TGTGCCAGCAGCGTTGGGACTTACAATGAGCAGTTCTTC.

This clone has just a few counts. The V and J genes are TRBV19 and TRBJ2-1; 7 nucleotides align to TRBD2. The J segment lost 9 bases and the V segment lost 5 bases, leaving 16 bases of the junction unmatched. Germline CDR1 LNHDA, CDR2 SQIVND (reference sequence). The CDR3 contains 16 residues. The CDR3 region has the DNA TGTGCCAGTAGTCCCCCAGCTAGCGGAGCTACGGGTGAGCAGTTCTTC. Translation: CASSPPASGATGEQFF.

This clone has a handful of counts. J is TRBJ2-5 and V is TRBV4-2, with a possible D match to TRBD1 (6 bases). This CDR3 region has 15 residues. CDR1 and CDR2 (germline): LGHNA, YNFKEQ. Trimming took off 3 bases at V and 6 bases at J, with 17 bases between the two ends. This CDR3 is CASSQEDSGGKTQYF. CDR3 nucleotide sequence: TGTGCCAGCAGCCAGGAGGACAGCGGTGGTAAGACCCAGTACTTC.

This clone was detected only a few times. The V and J genes are TRBV1 and TRBJ2-1; the table's D call, TRBD2, was not checked against the DNA. TRBV1 is listed as a pseudogene. The CDR3 spans 11 residues. In DNA form, the CDR3 reads TGCACGACCGAGGGCCCCAATGAGCAGTTCTTC. It specifies CTTEGPNEQFF.

The gene calls are TRBV5-1 and TRBJ1-1; D is ambiguous. Trimming cost V 4 bases and J 1 base, with 8 bases left between them. The germline gives CDR1 SGHRS, CDR2 YFSETQ. The CDR3 contains 13 residues. The CDR3 coding sequence is TGCGCCAGCAGCCAAACAGCGAACACTGAAGCTTTCTTT. Its translation: CASSQTANTEAFF.

This clone was seen a handful of times. The chain employs TRBV6-5 and TRBJ1-2; a possible D gene is TRBD1 (6 bases). Germline V gene lookup returns CDR1 MNHEY and CDR2 SVGAGI. The CDR3 has 14 residues. The V end lost 9 bases, the J end lost 5 bases, and 19 bases lay between the germline ends. The CDR3 DNA sequence: TGTGCCAGTGGGGAGCACAGGGAGTCATATGGCTACACCTTC. This translates into CASGEHRESYGYTF.

The V gene is TRBV29-1, the J gene TRBJ2-5; D perhaps matches TRBD1 (5 bases). Trimming removed 3 bases at V and 3 bases at J, with 11 bases between. Germline-derived CDR1 and CDR2 are SQVTM and ANQGSEA. This CDR3 has 13 residues. For the CDR3, the DNA is TGCAGCGTTGATCAAAGGGGAAAAGAGACCCAGTACTTC. Translation: CSVDQRGKETQYF.

This clone occurred a few times. This chain joins TRBV9 and TRBJ2-1; 10 bases are shared with TRBD1. Germline values: CDR1 SGDLS, CDR2 YYNGEE. The CDR3 contains 15 residues. V trimming: 4 bases; J trimming: 2 bases; junction bases outside the gene matches: 3. The CDR3 spells CASSLGQGAYNEQFF. In nucleotides, the CDR3 is TGTGCCAGCAGCCTCGGACAGGGGGCCTACAATGAGCAGTTCTTC.

This clone was recorded a few times. Written as DNA, the CDR3 is TGCAGCGTTGAGACACGCGTTCAGCCCCAGCATTTT. Translated, it gives CSVETRVQPQHF. The J gene is TRBJ1-5, the V gene TRBV29-1; D is uncertain. This CDR3 comprises 12 residues. Per germline, CDR1 SQVTM and CDR2 ANQGSEA. The ends were cut back, 3 bases at V and 6 bases at J, with 9 bases in the middle. The full variable domain, rest sourced from reference TRBV29-1 and TRBJ1-5, is SAVISQKPSRDICQRGTSLTIQCQVDSQVTMMFWYRQQPGQSLTLIATANQGSEATYESGFVIDKFPISRPNLTFSTLTVSNMSPEDSSIYLCSVETRVQPQHFGDGTRLSIL.

A few counts support this clone. The CDR3 DNA reads TGTGCCTGGAGTGAGGGGAGCAATCAGCCCCAGCATTTT. Its protein is CAWSEGSNQPQHF. The genes are TRBV30 and TRBJ1-5; possibly TRBD1 for D (5 bases). This CDR3 comprises 13 residues. Germline values: CDR1 GTSNPN, CDR2 SVGIG (reference sequence). V was pared by 1 base and J by 1 base, with 5 bases between. Combining the CDR3 with reference TRBV30 and TRBJ1-5 gives the whole variable domain SQTIHQWPATLVQPVGSPLSLECTVEGTSNPNLYWYRQAAGRGLQLLFYSVGIGQISSEVPQNLSASRPQDRQFILSSKKLLLSDSGFYLCAWSEGSNQPQHFGDGTRLSIL.

V gene TRBV30 combines with J gene TRBJ2-5; D perhaps matches TRBD1 (6 bases). Trimming left V 2 bases short and J 2 bases short, with 9 bases between. CDR3 length: 13 amino acids. The germline V gene encodes CDR1 GTSNPN and CDR2 SVGIG (reference sequence). Here the CDR3 reads CAWSNRAQETQYF. The CDR3 DNA is TGTGCCTGGAGTAACAGGGCGCAAGAGACCCAGTACTTC.

The gene calls are TRBV9 and TRBJ2-6; D not certain. V was trimmed by 3 bases and J by 0 bases, leaving 7 bases between them. This CDR3 region has 15 residues. Germline CDR1 SGDLS, CDR2 YYNGEE. CDR3 DNA: TGTGCCAGCAGCGGGGCCCGCTCTGGGGCCAACGTCCTGACTTTC. Protein: CASSGARSGANVLTF.

The chain uses TRBV2 and TRBJ2-3; D possibly corresponds to TRBD1 (6 bases). V was cut by 5 bases and J by 0 bases, with 12 bases left in between. The CDR3 has 15 residues. Per the germline V gene, CDR1 is SNHLY and CDR2 is FYNNEI. The CDR3: CASSWTADSTDTQYF. The CDR3 DNA follows: TGTGCCAGCAGTTGGACAGCGGATAGCACAGATACGCAGTATTTT. Together with reference TRBV2 and TRBJ2-3, the CDR3 gives the full variable domain: EPEVTQTPSHQVTQMGQEVILRCVPISNHLYFYWYRQILGQKVEFLVSFYNNEISEKSEIFDDQFSVERPDGSNFTLKIRSTKLEDSAMYFCASSWTADSTDTQYFGPGTRLTVL.

This chain joins TRBV30 and TRBJ2-7, with D possibly matching TRBD1 (5 bases). V lost 4 bases and J 2 bases, leaving 12 bases between the germline ends. The CDR3 runs 13 residues. Germline lookup yields CDR1 GTSNPN and CDR2 SVGIG (reference sequence). CDR3 in amino acids: CAWMIDRAYEQYF. The DNA of the CDR3 is TGTGCCTGGATGATAGACAGAGCCTACGAGCAGTACTTC. Drawing the rest from reference TRBV30 and TRBJ2-7, the complete variable domain is SQTIHQWPATLVQPVGSPLSLECTVEGTSNPNLYWYRQAAGRGLQLLFYSVGIGQISSEVPQNLSASRPQDRQFILSSKKLLLSDSGFYLCAWMIDRAYEQYFGPGTRLTVT.

This clone occurred a few times. V and J are TRBV2 and TRBJ1-2; tentative D call: TRBD1 (6 bases). This CDR3 region has 15 residues. Germline CDR1 reads SNHLY; CDR2 reads FYNNEI. The V end lost 1 base, the J end lost 6 bases, and 15 bases lay between the germline ends. The CDR3 protein is CASSEVDSGGDGYTF. For the CDR3, the DNA is TGTGCCAGCAGTGAAGTAGACAGCGGGGGCGATGGCTACACCTTC.

J is TRBJ2-2 and V is TRBV29-1; possible D gene TRBD2, 5 bases. From germline, CDR1 is SQVTM and CDR2 ANQGSEA. V was cut by 2 bases and J by 1 base, with 8 bases left in between. CDR3 length: 14 residues. CDR3 amino acids: CSVERGRNTGELFF. For the CDR3, the DNA is TGCAGCGTTGAAAGAGGGAGGAACACCGGGGAGCTGTTTTTT.

Here the CDR3 DNA reads TGTGCCTGGAGCCACAGGGGTGCAAACACTGAAGCTTTCTTT. This encodes CAWSHRGANTEAFF. The chain carries TRBV30 and TRBJ1-1; 7 bases fit TRBD1. Germline assignment: CDR1 GTSNPN and CDR2 SVGIG (reference sequence). The CDR3 sequence is 14 residues long. After removal of 3 bases from V and 2 bases from J, the junction contained 6 bases not matched to a gene.

The V and J genes are TRBV5-4 and TRBJ2-5; no clear D. Germline V gene lookup returns CDR1 SGHNT and CDR2 YYREEE (reference sequence). CDR3 length: 14 amino acids. The ends were cut back, 0 bases at V and 3 bases at J, with 9 bases in the middle. The CDR3 here is CASSLEASEETQYF. CDR3 in DNA: TGTGCCAGCAGCTTGGAAGCGTCTGAAGAGACCCAGTACTTC.

This clone has just a few counts. The rearrangement joins TRBV29-1 to TRBJ2-6; D gene uncertain. The CDR3 sequence is 14 residues long. CDR1 and CDR2 from the germline V gene are SQVTM and ANQGSEA. Trimming took 4 bases from V and 0 from J, leaving 7 bases between them. CDR3 bases: TGCAGCGTTGCCAACTCCTCTGGGGCCAACGTCCTGACTTTC. Its translation: CSVANSSGANVLTF.

This sequence joins TRBV30 and TRBJ1-1; possible D gene TRBD1, 5 bases. V lost 4 bases and J 2 bases, leaving 11 bases between the germline ends. CDR1 and CDR2 from the germline V gene are GTSNPN and SVGIG (reference sequence). This CDR3 region has 13 residues. CDR3: CAWTRTQNTEAFF. CDR3 DNA: TGTGCCTGGACTCGGACACAAAACACTGAAGCTTTCTTT.

CDR3 sequence: CASSLKTGGAVSGYTF. The CDR3 DNA sequence: TGTGCCAGCAGTTTAAAAACGGGGGGCGCAGTAAGTGGCTACACCTTC. The rearrangement joins TRBV28 to TRBJ1-2; tentative D call: TRBD1 (6 bases). The germline V and J ends were trimmed by 2 bases and 7 bases, with 20 bases remaining between them. This CDR3 spans 16 amino acids. Germline values: CDR1 MDHEN, CDR2 SYDVKM.

The chain couples TRBV27 to TRBJ1-1; the D gene is possibly TRBD1 (6 bases). CDR1 MNHEY and CDR2 SMNVEV come from the germline V gene (reference sequence). This CDR3 comprises 17 residues. V gave up 7 bases and J gave up 8 bases, with 29 bases separating them. The CDR3 here is CASTPLPIRGRGREAFF. CDR3 in DNA: TGTGCCAGCACCCCGTTGCCCATCAGGGGACGGGGAAGAGAAGCTTTCTTT.

The chain has TRBV28 and TRBJ2-7, with 11 bases that match TRBD2. V shed 3 bases and J 5 bases; nucleotides not matched to a gene: 6. CDR1 and CDR2 (germline): MDHEN, SYDVKM. CDR3 size: 15 residues. The CDR3 DNA sequence: TGTGCCAGCAGTTTTGGTAGCGGGAGGGCCAACGAGCAGTACTTC. Its translation is CASSFGSGRANEQYF.